These 30 T cell receptor beta chains came from one sample sequenced in a study of T cells after yellow fever vaccination (dated by TCRdb to the late 2010s). The treatment or condition label here, explained by the study, means: live attenuated yellow fever vaccine strain. Libraries were constructed by 5' RACE. Sequencing instrument: Illumina NovaSeq 6000. TCRdb handled the public reads itself, with Q25 trimming in fastp and clone calling in MiXCR, and kept productive beta chains. Identical CDR3 proteins give one entry, which carries the most common genes and DNA. The sample contains around 310,000 distinct CDR3 sequences, 3.5% to 4.5% of them found a single time. The ten most abundant clones make up roughly a quarter of the sample. The sample was PBMCs, taken 5 days after the yellow fever booster vaccination. These receptors originate from a young man who received the YFV17D yellow fever vaccine.

A note on this clonotype: Because the CDR3 is missing its conserved closing phenylalanine or tryptophan, this is likely a read error. This sequence joins TRBV5-1 and TRBJ1-4; D perhaps matches TRBD1 (6 bases). From germline, CDR1 is SGHRS and CDR2 YFSETQ. V was trimmed by 1 base and J by 8 bases, leaving 15 bases between them. The CDR3 spans 15 residues. The chain's CDR3 is CASSLFGGRGEKLFI. Here the CDR3 DNA reads TGCGCCAGCAGCTTGTTCGGGGGGCGCGGGGAAAAACTGTTTATT.

V usage is TRBV12-5 and J usage is TRBJ1-1, with D unclear. Germline CDR1 and CDR2: LGHNT and FRNRAP. Trimming removed 2 bases from V and 1 base from J, with 8 bases in between. CDR3 size: 14 residues. CDR3 sequence reads: CASGLSPENTEAFF. The CDR3 DNA reads as TGTGCTAGTGGTTTGTCCCCAGAGAACACTGAAGCTTTCTTT.

A few counts support this clonotype. V usage is TRBV29-1 and J usage is TRBJ2-7; possible D gene TRBD1, 6 bases. The CDR3 sequence is 13 residues long. The germline CDR1 and CDR2 sequences are SQVTM and ANQGSEA. Trimming cost V 5 bases and J 0 bases, with 11 bases left between them. The CDR3 spells CSVFTGSSYEQYF. CDR3 coding DNA: TGCAGCGTTTTTACAGGGAGCTCCTACGAGCAGTACTTC.

The chain employs TRBV28 and TRBJ2-2, with 9 bases fitting TRBD2. V was clipped by 5 bases and J by 4 bases; unmatched bases: 5. The CDR3 runs to 15 residues. Germline assignment: CDR1 MDHEN and CDR2 SYDVKM. This CDR3 is CASSPLAGSTGELFF. DNA for the CDR3: TGTGCCAGCAGTCCTCTAGCGGGGAGCACCGGGGAGCTGTTTTTT. The full variable domain, rest sourced from reference TRBV28 and TRBJ2-2, is DVKVTQSSRYLVKRTGEKVFLECVQDMDHENMFWYRQDPGLGLRLIYFSYDVKMKEKGDIPEGYSVSREKKERFSLILESASTNQTSMYLCASSPLAGSTGELFFGEGSRLTVL.

This clonotype has a count of ten or more. The rearrangement joins TRBV7-9 to TRBJ2-5; a possible D gene is TRBD2 (5 bases). V lost 5 bases and J lost 5, with 18 bases in between. CDR3 size: 15 residues. Germline V gene lookup returns CDR1 SEHNR and CDR2 FQNEAQ (reference sequence). In DNA form, the CDR3 reads TGTGCCAGCAGCAAGCCCGGGGTCCTCGGTGAGACCCAGTACTTC. Translation gives CASSKPGVLGETQYF.

This clonotype was counted a few times. V gene TRBV21-1 combines with J gene TRBJ2-1; the table's D call, TRBD1, has no DNA check behind it. TRBV21-1 is flagged as a pseudogene. CDR3 length: 16 residues. In DNA, the CDR3 is TGTGCCAGCACTACAGGGGAGAGGGACCTATACAATGAGCAGTTCTTC. Translation gives CASTTGERDLYNEQFF.

This chain uses TRBV19 with TRBJ1-1, with TRBD1 matching over 8 bases. Trimming took 6 bases from V and 0 from J; bases not matched to a gene: 12. Germline V gene lookup returns CDR1 LNHDA and CDR2 SQIVND (reference sequence). This CDR3 spans 17 amino acids. CDR3 DNA: TGTGCCAGTAGCAATGACAGGGGTCGGCTAATGAACACTGAAGCTTTCTTT. Its translation: CASSNDRGRLMNTEAFF.

The chain links TRBV5-1 to TRBJ1-4, with TRBD1 matching 7 bases. CDR3 length: 16 residues. V was pared by 0 bases and J by 2 bases, with 4 bases of the junction left unmatched. Germline V gene sequence: CDR1 SGHRS, CDR2 YFSETQ. CDR3 coding DNA: TGCGCCAGCAGCTTGGCAGGGGGGCGGACTAATGAAAAACTGTTTTTT. Protein product: CASSLAGGRTNEKLFF.

The chain links TRBV4-1 to TRBJ2-2; D is perhaps TRBD2 (6 bases). Trimming pared 1 base from V and 7 bases from J, leaving 13 bases between. CDR1 MGHRA and CDR2 YSYEKL come from the germline V gene. The CDR3 covers 15 residues. The CDR3 sequence: CASSQGRGFGGELFF. The DNA of the CDR3 is TGCGCCAGCAGCCAAGGGCGGGGATTTGGCGGGGAGCTGTTTTTT.

This clonotype was seen many times. The J gene is TRBJ1-1, the V gene TRBV7-2; D not resolved. Looked up from germline, CDR1 is SGHTA and CDR2 is FQGNSA. The CDR3 length is 12 residues. Trimming shortened V by 5 bases and J by 8 bases, and 12 bases separated the two germline ends. The CDR3 is CASSSYRGEAFF. The CDR3 DNA is TGTGCCAGCAGCAGTTACCGGGGAGAAGCTTTCTTT.

In this sample, this clonotype turned up a few times. The chain has TRBV28 and TRBJ1-5, with D tentatively TRBD1 (5 bases). V lost 3 bases and J lost 7, with 13 bases in between. The CDR3 has 14 amino acids. CDR1 and CDR2 from the germline V gene are MDHEN and SYDVKM. CDR3 coding DNA: TGTGCCAGCAGTTTGAGTCAGGGTAGCCAGCCCCAGCATTTT. It encodes CASSLSQGSQPQHF.

V and J are TRBV7-2 and TRBJ1-3, with a weak D call TRBD1 (5 bases). The CDR3 is 15 residues long. With 5 bases removed from V and 3 bases from J, the gap between germline ends came to 14 bases. Germline V gene sequence: CDR1 SGHTA, CDR2 FQGNSA. CDR3 nucleotide sequence: TGTGCCAGCAGCAACAGGTTCGGGGATGGAAACACCATATATTTT. Amino acid sequence: CASSNRFGDGNTIYF.

This clonotype was found a few times. CDR3 nucleotide sequence: TGCAGCGCTTGGACAGGGGCCAATCAGCCCCAGCATTTT. Amino acids: CSAWTGANQPQHF. This chain joins TRBV29-1 and TRBJ1-5; 9 nucleotides align to TRBD1. Germline V gene lookup returns CDR1 SQVTM and CDR2 ANQGSEA. After removal of 7 bases from V and 3 bases from J, the junction contained 4 bases not matched to a gene. The CDR3 length is 13 residues.

This chain uses TRBV7-9 with TRBJ2-7; the match to TRBD2 covers 10 bases. Germline loops: CDR1 SEHNR, CDR2 FQNEAQ (reference sequence). Trimming removed 5 bases from V and 3 bases from J; junction bases left unmatched: 10. This CDR3 contains 16 residues. CDR3 sequence: CASSKKGTSDNYEQYF. DNA of the CDR3: TGTGCCAGCAGCAAGAAAGGGACTAGCGACAACTACGAGCAGTACTTC.

The chain has TRBV7-2 and TRBJ2-5; a possible D gene is TRBD1 (6 bases). CDR3 length: 14 residues. CDR1 and CDR2 (germline): SGHTA, FQGNSA. With 5 bases removed from V and 1 base from J, the gap between germline ends came to 11 bases. DNA of the CDR3: TGTGCCAGCAGCCGTGGGACATTCCAAGAGACCCAGTACTTC. This translates into CASSRGTFQETQYF. The full variable domain, its missing parts supplied by reference TRBV7-2 and TRBJ2-5, is GAGVSQSPSNKVTEKGKDVELRCDPISGHTALYWYRQSLGQGLEFLIYFQGNSAPDKSGLPSDRFSAERTGGSVSTLTIQRTQQEDSAVYLCASSRGTFQETQYFGPGTRLLVL.

This clonotype was found many times. This chain connects TRBV7-2 to TRBJ1-1, with 7 bases aligning to TRBD1. Germline CDR1 reads SGHTA; CDR2 reads FQGNSA. V lost 4 bases to trimming and J lost 1 base; unmatched junction nucleotides: 3. The CDR3 has 14 amino acids. The CDR3 is CASSYRGSNTEAFF. The CDR3 DNA follows: TGTGCCAGCAGCTACAGGGGTTCGAACACTGAAGCTTTCTTT.

This clonotype was found a few times. The CDR3 protein is CSAVILAISYEQYF. The CDR3 nucleotides read TGCAGTGCTGTTATACTAGCGATCTCCTACGAGCAGTACTTC. The genes are TRBV20-1 and TRBJ2-7, with TRBD2 matching over 7 bases. CDR3 length: 14 residues. Germline lookup yields CDR1 DFQATT and CDR2 SNEGSKA (reference sequence). The ends lost 5 bases at V and 0 bases at J; junction bases unmatched: 7.

The sample holds a few counts of this clonotype. The rearrangement links TRBV6-5 to TRBJ1-4; tentatively, D is TRBD1 (5 bases). The V gene's germline CDR1 is MNHEY and CDR2 SVGAGI. Deletions cut 8 bases from V and 10 bases from J, with 14 bases between. The CDR3 has 12 amino acids. CDR3 in DNA: TGTGCCAGCGCTGAGGGGAAAGGAAAACTGTTTTTT. The encoded protein is CASAEGKGKLFF.

The table lists this clonotype with many counts. The rearrangement uses TRBV12-3 or TRBV12-4 and TRBJ2-2; the match to TRBD1 covers 9 bases. Unmatched junction bases numbered 8, after V lost 5 bases and J lost 4 bases. This CDR3 is 16 amino acids long. Here the CDR3 reads CASSPGTGSGTGELFF. CDR3 sequence (DNA): TGTGCCAGCAGTCCCGGGACAGGGTCGGGCACCGGGGAGCTGTTTTTT.

The chain recombines TRBV19 with TRBJ1-1; D is uncertain. Germline V gene data show CDR1 as LNHDA and CDR2 as SQIVND (reference sequence). V dropped 4 bases and J dropped 0 bases, with 15 bases sitting between them. The CDR3 spans 16 residues. CDR3 nucleotide sequence: TGTGCCAGTAGTAAATACCCCCGGGGAATGAACACTGAAGCTTTCTTT. Protein product: CASSKYPRGMNTEAFF.

Here the CDR3 reads CASSFRVRQGPYTGELFF. As DNA, the CDR3 is TGTGCCAGCAGTTTTAGGGTGCGCCAGGGACCTTACACCGGGGAGCTGTTTTTT. The chain links TRBV27 to TRBJ2-2; D possibly uses TRBD1 or TRBD2 (5 bases each). Germline CDR1 MNHEY, CDR2 SMNVEV (reference sequence). Trimming stripped 3 bases from V and 3 bases from J, with 20 bases between. CDR3 length equals 18 residues.

The gene calls are TRBV29-1 and TRBJ2-1; 13 bases line up with TRBD2. The CDR3 is made up of 16 amino acids. The germline gives CDR1 SQVTM, CDR2 ANQGSEA. The J segment lost 8 bases and the V segment lost 2 bases, leaving 9 bases of the junction unmatched. The CDR3 DNA follows: TGCAGCGTTGAAATCGTGACTAGCGGGGGGCATTATGAGCAGTTCTTC. Translation: CSVEIVTSGGHYEQFF.

V is TRBV2 and J is TRBJ1-6; no clear D gene. The germline CDR1 and CDR2 sequences are SNHLY and FYNNEI. This CDR3 comprises 14 residues. Deletions cut 8 bases from V and 0 bases from J, with 8 bases between. CDR3: CASGRYSYNSPLHF. As DNA, the CDR3 is TGTGCCAGCGGGCGATACTCCTATAATTCACCCCTCCACTTT. The full variable domain, completed using reference TRBV2 and TRBJ1-6, is EPEVTQTPSHQVTQMGQEVILRCVPISNHLYFYWYRQILGQKVEFLVSFYNNEISEKSEIFDDQFSVERPDGSNFTLKIRSTKLEDSAMYFCASGRYSYNSPLHFGNGTRLTVT.

The chain recombines TRBV6-6 with TRBJ2-7; TRBD1 or TRBD2 may be the D gene (5 bases each). The length of the CDR3 is 14 residues. Per the germline V gene, CDR1 is MNHNY and CDR2 is SVGAGI (reference sequence). V lost 4 bases and J lost 3, with 13 bases in between. The CDR3 DNA reads as TGTGCCAGCAGTTTCTCCGGGACCTTCTACGAGCAGTACTTC. Translation gives CASSFSGTFYEQYF.

This clonotype was counted a few times. The J gene is TRBJ1-6, the V gene TRBV4-2; no definite D call. The V and J ends lost 3 bases and 3 bases respectively, with 12 bases between them. The CDR3 loop spans 16 amino acids. Germline CDR1 reads LGHNA; CDR2 reads YNFKEQ. The CDR3 here is CASSQDPGLYNSPLHF. The CDR3 coding sequence is TGTGCCAGCAGCCAGGATCCGGGCCTCTATAATTCACCCCTCCACTTT.

A few counts support this clonotype. The chain links TRBV29-1 to TRBJ2-1, with 7 nucleotides matching TRBD2. J lost 6 bases, V lost 1 base, and 9 bases had no gene match. The CDR3 totals 15 residues. Germline CDR1 and CDR2: SQVTM and ANQGSEA. This chain's CDR3 is CSVEGLAFYSNEQFF. Written as DNA, the CDR3 is TGCAGCGTTGAAGGACTAGCCTTTTATTCCAATGAGCAGTTCTTC.

Ten or more counts support this clonotype. The chain carries TRBV7-3 and TRBJ1-1, with D uncertain. There are 13 residues in the CDR3. V was trimmed by 0 bases and J by 7 bases, leaving 9 bases between them. Germline lookup yields CDR1 SGHTA and CDR2 FQGTGA. CDR3 coding DNA: TGTGCCAGCAGCTTAACTGTCAGTAGTGAAGCTTTCTTT. Its protein is CASSLTVSSEAFF. Full variable domain (outside the CDR3, taken from reference TRBV7-3 and TRBJ1-1): GAGVSQTPSNKVTEKGKYVELRCDPISGHTALYWYRQSLGQGPEFLIYFQGTGAADDSGLPNDRFFAVRPEGSVSTLKIQRTERGDSAVYLCASSLTVSSEAFFGQGTRLTVV.

The chain links TRBV2 to TRBJ2-3; TRBD2 agrees at 7 bases. Germline-derived CDR1 and CDR2 are SNHLY and FYNNEI. V trimming: 6 bases; J trimming: 0 bases; junction bases outside the gene matches: 12. This CDR3 has 17 residues. In DNA, the CDR3 is TGTGCCAGCAGGTTCCCTAGCGGAGACACTAGCACAGATACGCAGTATTTT. This translates into CASRFPSGDTSTDTQYF.

This clonotype was found many times. V and J are TRBV9 and TRBJ1-1; no firm D call. The CDR3 runs 13 residues. Germline values: CDR1 SGDLS, CDR2 YYNGEE. V lost 4 bases and J 1 base, leaving 8 bases between the germline ends. CDR3 DNA: TGTGCCAGCAGCTTTGCGGCGAACACTGAAGCTTTCTTT. It encodes CASSFAANTEAFF.

This clonotype has at least ten counts. The V and J genes are TRBV6-5 and TRBJ1-5, with 7 bases fitting TRBD1. The junction had 7 bases not matched to a gene; V was cut back by 5 bases and J by 6 bases. This CDR3 is 14 amino acids long. Germline V lookup: CDR1 MNHEY, CDR2 SVGAGI. The CDR3 DNA sequence: TGTGCCAGCAGTATACAGGGGACGGGTCAGCCCCAGCATTTT. Amino acids: CASSIQGTGQPQHF.